Listed below are T cell receptor beta chains from one sample, sequenced in a study of cytomegalovirus exposure and HLA in healthy donors. The repertoire was sequenced with immunoSEQ multiplex PCR; TCRdb's copy has only in-frame clones and lacks some. The table includes some 140,000 clones, about three quarters detected once. Material: PBMCs. Every receptor here comes from a male donor in good health and CMV-seropositive. Each CDR3 is given with its conserved first and last residue. Fields, in order: J gene, D gene, V gene, clone size, CDR3 protein, CDR3 DNA. A D gene is named only where the DNA matches it firmly. Where a row states a size, it is once, few, many or the class of an expanded clone; other rows omit it.

j_call: TRBJ1-1
d_call: -
v_call: TRBV27
clone_size: -
cdr3_aa: CASSLGQNTEAFF
cdr3_nt: TGTGCCAGCAGTTTGGGACAGAACACTGAAGCTTTCTTT

j_call: TRBJ2-4
d_call: -
v_call: TRBV13
clone_size: -
cdr3_aa: CASSFTGLAKNIQYF
cdr3_nt: TGTGCCAGCAGCTTTACAGGTCTAGCCAAAAACATTCAGTACTTC

j_call: TRBJ2-3
d_call: TRBD2
v_call: TRBV7-3
clone_size: -
cdr3_aa: CASSNSGGAGDTQYF
cdr3_nt: TGTGCCAGCAGCAATAGCGGGGGGGCCGGAGATACGCAGTATTTT

j_call: TRBJ2-5
d_call: -
v_call: TRBV11-1
clone_size: -
cdr3_aa: CASSPGGAGNQETQYF
cdr3_nt: TGTGCCAGCAGCCCCGGGGGTGCGGGGAACCAAGAGACCCAGTACTTC

j_call: TRBJ2-7
d_call: -
v_call: TRBV27
clone_size: -
cdr3_aa: CASSWSGLSLNYEQYF
cdr3_nt: TGTGCCAGCAGTTGGTCAGGCCTATCCTTGAACTACGAGCAGTACTTC

j_call: TRBJ1-2
d_call: TRBD1
v_call: TRBV6-5
clone_size: -
cdr3_aa: CASTRGQAYGYTF
cdr3_nt: TGTGCCAGCACGAGGGGACAGGCTTATGGCTACACCTTC

j_call: TRBJ2-3
d_call: -
v_call: TRBV5-1
clone_size: -
cdr3_aa: CASSLAFSTDTQYF
cdr3_nt: TGCGCCAGCAGCTTGGCCTTCAGCACAGATACGCAGTATTTT

j_call: TRBJ2-2
d_call: -
v_call: TRBV7-2
clone_size: -
cdr3_aa: CASSLVSGNTGELFF
cdr3_nt: TGTGCCAGCAGCTTAGTCTCAGGGAACACCGGGGAGCTGTTTTTT

j_call: TRBJ2-7
d_call: TRBD1
v_call: TRBV7-2
clone_size: once
cdr3_aa: CASSTRQGPNSYEQYF
cdr3_nt: TGTGCCAGCAGCACCCGACAGGGACCCAACTCCTACGAGCAGTACTTC

j_call: TRBJ2-7
d_call: TRBD1
v_call: TRBV10-1
clone_size: -
cdr3_aa: CASSPRDSSYEQYF
cdr3_nt: TGCGCCAGCAGTCCCCGGGACAGCTCCTACGAGCAGTACTTC

j_call: TRBJ2-5
d_call: TRBD1
v_call: TRBV4-3
clone_size: -
cdr3_aa: CASSPARRDSLYGTQYF
cdr3_nt: TGCGCCAGCAGCCCGGCCAGACGGGACAGCTTATATGGGACCCAGTACTTC

j_call: TRBJ2-7
d_call: -
v_call: TRBV2
clone_size: few
cdr3_aa: CASSVQGLREQYF
cdr3_nt: TGTGCCAGCAGTGTCCAGGGGCTGAGGGAGCAGTACTTC

j_call: TRBJ1-2
d_call: TRBD1
v_call: TRBV7-9
clone_size: few
cdr3_aa: CASSFGTGDYGYTF
cdr3_nt: TGTGCCAGCAGCTTCGGGACAGGGGACTATGGCTACACCTTC

j_call: TRBJ1-3
d_call: -
v_call: TRBV7-2
clone_size: -
cdr3_aa: CASSLGGGLGNTIYF
cdr3_nt: TGTGCCAGCAGCTTAGGGGGGGGCCTTGGAAACACCATATATTTT

j_call: TRBJ1-2
d_call: TRBD1
v_call: TRBV19
clone_size: -
cdr3_aa: CASNPGGGFYGYTF
cdr3_nt: TGTGCCAGTAACCCAGGGGGCGGCTTCTATGGCTACACCTTC

j_call: TRBJ1-3
d_call: TRBD1
v_call: TRBV15
clone_size: -
cdr3_aa: CATSRGMTGGVGNTIYF
cdr3_nt: TGTGCCACCAGCAGAGGCATGACAGGGGGTGTTGGAAACACCATATATTTT

j_call: TRBJ2-1
d_call: TRBD2
v_call: TRBV28
clone_size: once
cdr3_aa: CASEGLAENPFYNEQFF
cdr3_nt: TGTGCCAGCGAGGGACTAGCGGAAAACCCCTTCTACAATGAGCAGTTCTTC

j_call: TRBJ1-4
d_call: -
v_call: TRBV7-6
clone_size: -
cdr3_aa: CASSVRQTTNEKLFF
cdr3_nt: TGTGCCAGCAGCGTCCGACAGACAACTAATGAAAAACTGTTTTTT

j_call: TRBJ1-6
d_call: -
v_call: TRBV18
clone_size: -
cdr3_aa: CASSIETGNSPLHF
cdr3_nt: TGTGCCAGCTCAATAGAGACAGGAAATTCACCCCTCCACTTT

j_call: TRBJ1-4
d_call: -
v_call: TRBV6-5
clone_size: -
cdr3_aa: CASRQGTNEKLFF
cdr3_nt: TGTGCCAGCAGGCAGGGAACTAATGAAAAACTGTTTTTT

j_call: TRBJ1-4
d_call: -
v_call: TRBV6-1
clone_size: -
cdr3_aa: CASNRRDEKLFF
cdr3_nt: TGTGCCAGCAACAGGCGGGACGAAAAACTGTTTTTT

j_call: TRBJ1-1
d_call: TRBD1
v_call: TRBV19
clone_size: -
cdr3_aa: CASRPQTGTEAFF
cdr3_nt: TGTGCCAGTAGACCCCAGACAGGGACTGAAGCTTTCTTT

j_call: TRBJ2-7
d_call: TRBD2
v_call: TRBV18
clone_size: -
cdr3_aa: CASSLGTSGSPSF
cdr3_nt: TGTGCCAGCTCACTGGGGACTAGCGGGAGCCCGTCCTTC

j_call: TRBJ1-5
d_call: TRBD1
v_call: TRBV19
clone_size: once
cdr3_aa: CASRFQGEPQHF
cdr3_nt: TGTGCCAGTAGATTTCAGGGGGAGCCCCAGCATTTT

j_call: TRBJ2-5
d_call: TRBD1
v_call: TRBV28
clone_size: -
cdr3_aa: CASSTTGTGGLETQYF
cdr3_nt: TGTGCCAGCAGTACGACCGGGACAGGGGGGTTGGAGACCCAGTACTTC

j_call: TRBJ1-6
d_call: -
v_call: TRBV19
clone_size: -
cdr3_aa: CASSFAYPPQGYSPLHF
cdr3_nt: TGTGCCAGTAGTTTCGCTTATCCTCCGCAGGGGTATTCACCCCTCCACTTT

j_call: TRBJ2-7
d_call: -
v_call: TRBV4-1
clone_size: few
cdr3_aa: CASSPSSTGAYEQYF
cdr3_nt: TGCGCCAGCAGCCCTTCCTCGACAGGTGCCTACGAGCAGTACTTC

j_call: TRBJ2-3
d_call: TRBD2
v_call: TRBV5-4
clone_size: -
cdr3_aa: CASSLPSGGSTDTQYF
cdr3_nt: TGTGCCAGCAGCTTGCCTAGCGGGGGGAGCACAGATACGCAGTATTTT

j_call: TRBJ2-7
d_call: -
v_call: TRBV27
clone_size: -
cdr3_aa: CASRSLLSAYEQYF
cdr3_nt: TGTGCCAGCAGATCACTCCTGAGCGCCTACGAGCAGTACTTC

j_call: TRBJ2-1
d_call: -
v_call: TRBV7-3
clone_size: -
cdr3_aa: CASSPSGRPGNEQFF
cdr3_nt: TGTGCCAGCAGCCCGAGCGGCCGACCGGGCAATGAGCAGTTCTTC

j_call: TRBJ1-2
d_call: TRBD1
v_call: TRBV2
clone_size: -
cdr3_aa: CASSQQGDYGYTF
cdr3_nt: TGTGCCAGCAGTCAACAGGGGGACTATGGCTACACCTTC

j_call: TRBJ2-7
d_call: -
v_call: TRBV9
clone_size: -
cdr3_aa: CASSPGRAEQYF
cdr3_nt: TGTGCCAGCAGCCCAGGCAGGGCCGAGCAGTACTTC

j_call: TRBJ1-1
d_call: -
v_call: TRBV28
clone_size: -
cdr3_aa: CASSPWNTEAFF
cdr3_nt: TGTGCCAGCAGCCCCTGGAACACTGAAGCTTTCTTT